The clone carrying this T cell receptor (beta chain) was observed once. Its antigen remains unknown. The germline gives CDR1 GTSNPN, CDR2 SVGIG (reference sequence). Trimming took off 1 base at V and 0 bases at J, with 7 bases between the two ends. CDR3 length equals 15 residues. The data derive from a study of OX40 agonist ivuxolimab in advanced cancers. Overall study findings and caveats: Averaging showed that CD8+ T cells had more expanded clones than CD4+ did.

Profiled with immunoSEQ multiplex PCR; TCRdb holds only in-frame clones, not every one. The sample lists about 77,000 clones, around 88% occurring once. The TCR originated in an adult with an advanced solid tumor such as melanoma, head and neck, liver or kidney cancer. The V and J genes are TRBV30 and TRBJ2-6, with D unclear. The source was CD4+ or CD8+ T cells sorted from blood, collected in a trial of the OX40 agonist ivuxolimab. In DNA form, the CDR3 reads TGTGCCTGGAGTGCATCCAGCTCTGGGGCCAACGTCCTGACTTTC. Translated, it gives CAWSASSSGANVLTF.